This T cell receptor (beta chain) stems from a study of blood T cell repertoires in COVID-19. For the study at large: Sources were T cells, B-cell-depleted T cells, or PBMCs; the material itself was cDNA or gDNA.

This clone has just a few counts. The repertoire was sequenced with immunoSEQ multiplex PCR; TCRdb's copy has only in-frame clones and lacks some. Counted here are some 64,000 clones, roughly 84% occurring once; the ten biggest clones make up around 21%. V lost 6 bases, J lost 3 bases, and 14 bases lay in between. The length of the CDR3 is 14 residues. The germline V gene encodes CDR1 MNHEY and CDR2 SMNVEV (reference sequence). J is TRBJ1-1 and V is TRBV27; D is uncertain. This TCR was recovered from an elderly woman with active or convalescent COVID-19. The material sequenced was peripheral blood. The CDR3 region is CASRPTGWYTEAFF. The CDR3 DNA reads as TGTGCCAGCAGACCCACGGGTTGGTACACTGAAGCTTTCTTT.